A single sample is the source of the 5 T cell receptor beta chains below, sequenced in a study of radiation and T cells in renal cell carcinoma. Time point defined: baseline pretreatment blood. Treatment: 15 Gy SBRT to primary tumor, nephrectomy 4 weeks later. The method was immunoSEQ multiplex PCR; TCRdb's version includes in-frame clones alone and lacks a portion of them. The sample contains some 100,000 clones, approximately 83% of which appear only once. The sequences come from blood, collected from a patient whose treatment included radiotherapy and nephrectomy. The receptors were sampled from a man in his sixties with renal cell carcinoma.

The chain employs TRBV19 and TRBJ1-5, with D possibly TRBD1 on 5 matching bases. Trimming left V 7 bases short and J 7 bases short, with 17 bases between. The germline CDR1 and CDR2 sequences are LNHDA and SQIVND (reference sequence). The CDR3 totals 14 residues. The CDR3 DNA follows: TGTGCCAGTAATAGCCAGGGCAGGGAGCAGCCCCAGCATTTT. Amino acid sequence: CASNSQGREQPQHF.

The genes are TRBV29-1 and TRBJ2-3, with a tentative D call TRBD1 (5 bases). The germline CDR1 and CDR2 sequences are SQVTM and ANQGSEA. V gave up 7 bases and J gave up 4 bases, with 15 bases separating them. This CDR3 has 13 residues. As DNA, the CDR3 is TGCAGCGCAGATTGGGGCACCGCAGATACGCAGTATTTT. Its translation is CSADWGTADTQYF.

The chain links TRBV2 to TRBJ2-7; D possibly corresponds to TRBD2 (6 bases). CDR1 and CDR2 from the germline V gene are SNHLY and FYNNEI. CDR3 length: 13 residues. V lost 3 bases and J 2 bases, leaving 8 bases between the germline ends. The CDR3 bases are TGTGCCAGCAGTGAGAGGACTACCTACGAGCAGTACTTC. Protein product: CASSERTTYEQYF.

This chain links TRBV10-3 with TRBJ2-1, with 10 positions matching TRBD2. Trimming at V came to 11 bases and at J to 6 bases, leaving 7 bases not matched to a gene. Germline-derived CDR1 and CDR2 are ENHRY and SYGVKD. The CDR3 has 13 residues. CDR3 nucleotide sequence: TGTGCCTTATCGGCTAGCGGGAGCAATGAGCAGTTCTTC. Amino acids: CALSASGSNEQFF.

This clone came up a few times. The V and J genes are TRBV5-1 and TRBJ2-1; D uncertain. CDR3 length: 12 amino acids. Looked up from germline, CDR1 is SGHRS and CDR2 is YFSETQ. Trimming cost V 4 bases and J 7 bases, with 9 bases left between them. CDR3 region: CASSVPKNEQFF. DNA for the CDR3: TGCGCCAGCAGCGTTCCTAAGAATGAGCAGTTCTTC. The full variable domain, completed using reference TRBV5-1 and TRBJ2-1, is KAGVTQTPRYLIKTRGQQVTLSCSPISGHRSVSWYQQTPGQGLQFLFEYFSETQRNKGNFPGRFSGRQFSNSRSEMNVSTLELGDSALYLCASSVPKNEQFFGPGTRLTVL.